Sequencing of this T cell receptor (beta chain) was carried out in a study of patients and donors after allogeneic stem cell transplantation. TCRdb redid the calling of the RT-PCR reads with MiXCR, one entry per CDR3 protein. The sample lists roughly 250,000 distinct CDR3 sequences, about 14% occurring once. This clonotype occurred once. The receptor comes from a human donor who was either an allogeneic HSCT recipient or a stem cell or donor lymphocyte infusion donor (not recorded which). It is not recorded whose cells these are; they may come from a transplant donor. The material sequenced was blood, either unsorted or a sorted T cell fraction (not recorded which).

The CDR3 protein is CSARVVRSGVPVVSLHF. Written as DNA, the CDR3 is TGCAGTGCTAGGGTAGTTCGTAGTGGGGTCCCCGTCGTGTCCCTCCACTTT. The chain carries TRBV20-1 and TRBJ1-6; D is unresolved. V was cut by 3 bases and J by 14 bases, with 29 bases left in between. Germline CDR1 reads DFQATT; CDR2 reads SNEGSKA (reference sequence). The CDR3 runs 17 residues.